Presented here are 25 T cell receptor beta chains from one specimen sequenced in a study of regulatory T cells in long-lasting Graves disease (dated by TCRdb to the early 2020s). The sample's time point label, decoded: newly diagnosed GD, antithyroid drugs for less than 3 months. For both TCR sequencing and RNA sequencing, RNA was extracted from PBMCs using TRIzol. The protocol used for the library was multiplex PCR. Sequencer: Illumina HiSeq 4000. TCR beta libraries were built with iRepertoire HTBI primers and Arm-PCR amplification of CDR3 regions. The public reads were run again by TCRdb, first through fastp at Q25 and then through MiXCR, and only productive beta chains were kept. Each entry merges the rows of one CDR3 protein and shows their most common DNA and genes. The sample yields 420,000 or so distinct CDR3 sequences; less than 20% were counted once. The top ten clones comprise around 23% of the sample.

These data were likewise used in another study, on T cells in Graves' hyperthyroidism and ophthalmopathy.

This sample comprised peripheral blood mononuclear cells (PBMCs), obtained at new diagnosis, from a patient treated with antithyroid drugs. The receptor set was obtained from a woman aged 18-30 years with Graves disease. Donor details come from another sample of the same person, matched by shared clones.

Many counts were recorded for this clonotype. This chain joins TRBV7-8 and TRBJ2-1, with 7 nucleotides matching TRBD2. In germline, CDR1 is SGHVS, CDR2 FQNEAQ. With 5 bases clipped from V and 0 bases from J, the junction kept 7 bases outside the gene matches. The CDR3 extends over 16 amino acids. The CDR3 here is CASSPGLRSSYNEQFF. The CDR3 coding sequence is TGTGCCAGCAGCCCGGGACTAAGAAGCTCCTACAATGAGCAGTTCTTC.

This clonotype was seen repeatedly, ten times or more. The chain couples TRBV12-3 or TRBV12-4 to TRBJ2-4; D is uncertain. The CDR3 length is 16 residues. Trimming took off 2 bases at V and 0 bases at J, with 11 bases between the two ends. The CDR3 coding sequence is TGTGCCAGCAGTTTACGCGGACGTCTAGCCAAAAACATTCAGTACTTC. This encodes CASSLRGRLAKNIQYF.

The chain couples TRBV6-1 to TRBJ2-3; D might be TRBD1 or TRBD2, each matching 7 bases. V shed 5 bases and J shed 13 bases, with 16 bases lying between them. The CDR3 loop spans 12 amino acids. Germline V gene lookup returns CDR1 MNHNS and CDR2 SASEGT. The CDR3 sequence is CASSPQGGFKYF. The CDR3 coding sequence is TGTGCCAGCAGTCCCCAGGGGGGGTTCAAGTATTTT.

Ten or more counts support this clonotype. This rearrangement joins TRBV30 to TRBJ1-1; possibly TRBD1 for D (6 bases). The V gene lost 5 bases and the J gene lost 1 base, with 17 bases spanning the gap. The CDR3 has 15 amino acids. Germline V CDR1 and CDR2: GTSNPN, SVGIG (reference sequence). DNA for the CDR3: TGTGCCTGGCTGACTCCGGACAGAACGAACACTGAAGCTTTCTTT. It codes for CAWLTPDRTNTEAFF. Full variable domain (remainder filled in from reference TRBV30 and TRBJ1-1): SQTIHQWPATLVQPVGSPLSLECTVEGTSNPNLYWYRQAAGRGLQLLFYSVGIGQISSEVPQNLSASRPQDRQFILSSKKLLLSDSGFYLCAWLTPDRTNTEAFFGQGTRLTVV.

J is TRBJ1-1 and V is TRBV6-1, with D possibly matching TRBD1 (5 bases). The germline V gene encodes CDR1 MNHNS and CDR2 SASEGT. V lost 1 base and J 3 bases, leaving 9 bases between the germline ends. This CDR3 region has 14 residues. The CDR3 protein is CASSEGGAYTEAFF. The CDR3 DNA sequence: TGTGCCAGCAGTGAAGGAGGGGCCTACACTGAAGCTTTCTTT.

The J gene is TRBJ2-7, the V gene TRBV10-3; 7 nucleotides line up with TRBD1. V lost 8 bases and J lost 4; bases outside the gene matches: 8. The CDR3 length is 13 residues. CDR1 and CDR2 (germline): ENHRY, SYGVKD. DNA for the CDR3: TGTGCCATCCAGGGGGACAAGGGTTACGAGCAGTACTTC. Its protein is CAIQGDKGYEQYF.

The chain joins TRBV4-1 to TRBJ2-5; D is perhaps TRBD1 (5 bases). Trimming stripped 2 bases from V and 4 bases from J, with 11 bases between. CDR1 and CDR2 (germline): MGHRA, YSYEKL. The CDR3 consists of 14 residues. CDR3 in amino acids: CASSQREGAETQYF. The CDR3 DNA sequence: TGCGCCAGCAGCCAACGAGAAGGGGCAGAGACCCAGTACTTC.

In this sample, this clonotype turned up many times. The CDR3, as DNA: TGTGCCTGGAGTCGACGGTCCTCTGGAAACACCATATATTTT. Its translation: CAWSRRSSGNTIYF. This rearrangement joins TRBV30 to TRBJ1-3; D remains ambiguous. Germline CDR1 GTSNPN, CDR2 SVGIG (reference sequence). This CDR3 is built from 14 residues. V was clipped by 2 bases and J by 0 bases, with 8 bases between them.

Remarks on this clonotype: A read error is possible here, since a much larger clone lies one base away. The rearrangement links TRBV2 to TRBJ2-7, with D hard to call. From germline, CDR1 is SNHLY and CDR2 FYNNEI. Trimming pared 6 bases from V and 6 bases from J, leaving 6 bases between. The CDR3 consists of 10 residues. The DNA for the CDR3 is TGTGCCAGCAGCCAAGTCGAGCAGTACTTC. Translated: CASSQVEQYF.

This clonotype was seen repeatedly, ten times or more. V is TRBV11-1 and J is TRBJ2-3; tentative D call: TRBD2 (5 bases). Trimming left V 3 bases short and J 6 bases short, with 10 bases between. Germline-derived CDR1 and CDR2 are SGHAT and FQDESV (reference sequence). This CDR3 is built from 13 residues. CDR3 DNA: TGTGCCAGCAGCTTCGAGGGTAGGGATACGCAGTATTTT. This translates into CASSFEGRDTQYF. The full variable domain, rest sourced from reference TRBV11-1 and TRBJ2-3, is EAEVAQSPRYKITEKSQAVAFWCDPISGHATLYWYRQILGQGPELLVQFQDESVVDDSQLPKDRFSAERLKGVDSTLKIQPAELGDSAMYLCASSFEGRDTQYFGPGTRLTVL.

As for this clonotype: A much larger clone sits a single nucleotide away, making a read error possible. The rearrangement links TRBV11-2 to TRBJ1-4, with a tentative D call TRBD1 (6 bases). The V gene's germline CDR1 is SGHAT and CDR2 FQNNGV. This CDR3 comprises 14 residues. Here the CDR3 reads CAGSSLQGGEKLFF. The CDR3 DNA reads TGTGCCGGCAGCTCATTACAGGGCGGGGAAAAACTGTTTTTT.

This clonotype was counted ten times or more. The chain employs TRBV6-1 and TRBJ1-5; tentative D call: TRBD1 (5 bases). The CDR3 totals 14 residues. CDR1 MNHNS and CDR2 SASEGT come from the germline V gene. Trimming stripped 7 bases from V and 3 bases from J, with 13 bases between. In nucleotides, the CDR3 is TGTGCCAGCAAACCGACAGTGACCAATCAGCCCCAGCATTTT. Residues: CASKPTVTNQPQHF.

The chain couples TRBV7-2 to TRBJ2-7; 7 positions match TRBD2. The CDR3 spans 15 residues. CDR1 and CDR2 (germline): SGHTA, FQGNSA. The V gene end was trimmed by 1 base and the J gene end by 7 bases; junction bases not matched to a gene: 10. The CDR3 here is CASSLEGTIPGEQYF. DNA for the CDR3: TGTGCCAGCAGCTTAGAGGGGACTATCCCGGGGGAGCAGTACTTC.

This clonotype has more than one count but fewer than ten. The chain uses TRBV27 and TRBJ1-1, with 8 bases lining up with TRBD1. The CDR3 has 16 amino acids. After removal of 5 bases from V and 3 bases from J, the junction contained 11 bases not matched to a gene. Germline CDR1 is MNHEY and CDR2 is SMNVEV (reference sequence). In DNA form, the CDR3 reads TGTGCCAGCAGTCAAAGGACAGGGTGGGGGGACACTGAAGCTTTCTTT. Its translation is CASSQRTGWGDTEAFF.

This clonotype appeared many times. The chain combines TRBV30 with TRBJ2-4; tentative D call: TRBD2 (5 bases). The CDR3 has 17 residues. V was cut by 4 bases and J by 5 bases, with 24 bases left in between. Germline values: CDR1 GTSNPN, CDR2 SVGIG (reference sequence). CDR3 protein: CAWTVGGLLAGENIQYF. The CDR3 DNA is TGTGCCTGGACCGTAGGAGGTCTGCTCGCGGGCGAAAACATTCAGTACTTC.

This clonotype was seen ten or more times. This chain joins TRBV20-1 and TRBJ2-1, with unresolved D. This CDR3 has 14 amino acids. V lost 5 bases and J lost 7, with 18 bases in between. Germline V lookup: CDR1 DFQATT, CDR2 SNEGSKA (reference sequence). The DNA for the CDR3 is TGCAGTGCTTCCACGAACCTACAGCAAAATGAGCAGTTCTTC. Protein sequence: CSASTNLQQNEQFF.

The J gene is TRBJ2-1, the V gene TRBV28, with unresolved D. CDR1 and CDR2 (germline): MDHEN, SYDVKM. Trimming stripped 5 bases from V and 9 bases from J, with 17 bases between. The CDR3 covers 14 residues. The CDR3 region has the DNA TGTGCCAGCAGTCCCGATACTGGCTCGGGTGAGCAGTTCTTC. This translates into CASSPDTGSGEQFF.

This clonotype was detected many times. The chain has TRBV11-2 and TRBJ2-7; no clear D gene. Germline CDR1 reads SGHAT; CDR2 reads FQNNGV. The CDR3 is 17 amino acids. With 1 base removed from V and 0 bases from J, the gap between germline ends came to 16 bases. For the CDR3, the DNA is TGTGCCAGCAGCTTAGCCCGGCTCCCCGGGCCCTCCTACGAGCAGTACTTC. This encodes CASSLARLPGPSYEQYF.

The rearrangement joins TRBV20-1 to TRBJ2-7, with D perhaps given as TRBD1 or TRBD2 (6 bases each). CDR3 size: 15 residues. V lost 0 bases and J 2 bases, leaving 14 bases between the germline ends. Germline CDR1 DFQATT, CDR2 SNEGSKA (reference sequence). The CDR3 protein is CSARDLGGQAYEQYF. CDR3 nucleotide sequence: TGCAGTGCTAGAGATCTGGGGGGACAAGCCTACGAGCAGTACTTC.

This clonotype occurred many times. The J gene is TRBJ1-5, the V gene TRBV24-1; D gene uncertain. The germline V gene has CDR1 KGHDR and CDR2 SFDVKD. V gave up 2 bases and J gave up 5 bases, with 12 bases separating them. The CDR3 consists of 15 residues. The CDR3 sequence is CATSDSTRQYQPQHF. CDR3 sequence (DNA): TGTGCCACCAGTGATTCGACACGCCAGTATCAGCCCCAGCATTTT.

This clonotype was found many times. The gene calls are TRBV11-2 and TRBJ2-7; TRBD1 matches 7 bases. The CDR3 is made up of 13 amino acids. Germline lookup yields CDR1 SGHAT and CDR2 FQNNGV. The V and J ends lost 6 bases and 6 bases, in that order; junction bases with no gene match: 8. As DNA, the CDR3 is TGTGCCAGCAGACGACAGGGAACGGGCGAGCAGTACTTC. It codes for CASRRQGTGEQYF.

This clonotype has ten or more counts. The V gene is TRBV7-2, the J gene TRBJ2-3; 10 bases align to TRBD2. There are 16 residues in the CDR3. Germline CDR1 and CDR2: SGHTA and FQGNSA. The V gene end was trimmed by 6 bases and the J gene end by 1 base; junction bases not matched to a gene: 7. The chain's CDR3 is CASSSSLAGGTDTQYF. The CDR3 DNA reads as TGTGCCAGCAGTTCATCGCTAGCGGGGGGCACAGATACGCAGTATTTT. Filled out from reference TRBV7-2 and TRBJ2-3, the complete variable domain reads GAGVSQSPSNKVTEKGKDVELRCDPISGHTALYWYRQSLGQGLEFLIYFQGNSAPDKSGLPSDRFSAERTGGSVSTLTIQRTQQEDSAVYLCASSSSLAGGTDTQYFGPGTRLTVL.

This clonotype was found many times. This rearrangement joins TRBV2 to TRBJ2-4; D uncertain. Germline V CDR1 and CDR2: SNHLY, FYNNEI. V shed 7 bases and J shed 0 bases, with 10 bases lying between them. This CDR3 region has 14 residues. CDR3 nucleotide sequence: TGTGCCAGCATTTTACACCTAGCCAAAAACATTCAGTACTTC. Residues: CASILHLAKNIQYF. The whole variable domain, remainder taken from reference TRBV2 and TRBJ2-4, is EPEVTQTPSHQVTQMGQEVILRCVPISNHLYFYWYRQILGQKVEFLVSFYNNEISEKSEIFDDQFSVERPDGSNFTLKIRSTKLEDSAMYFCASILHLAKNIQYFGAGTRLSVL.

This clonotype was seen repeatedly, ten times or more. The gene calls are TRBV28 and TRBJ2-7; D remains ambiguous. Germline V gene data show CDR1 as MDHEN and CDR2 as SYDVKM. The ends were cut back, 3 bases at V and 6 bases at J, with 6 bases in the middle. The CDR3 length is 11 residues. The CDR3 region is CASSLYSEQYF. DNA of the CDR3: TGTGCCAGCAGTTTGTACTCCGAGCAGTACTTC.

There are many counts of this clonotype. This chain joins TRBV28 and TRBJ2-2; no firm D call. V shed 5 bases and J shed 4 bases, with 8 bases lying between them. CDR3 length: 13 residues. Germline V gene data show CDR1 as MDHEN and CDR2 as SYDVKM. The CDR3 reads CASSVVRTGELFF. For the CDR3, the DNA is TGTGCCAGCAGTGTTGTCCGCACCGGGGAGCTGTTTTTT.